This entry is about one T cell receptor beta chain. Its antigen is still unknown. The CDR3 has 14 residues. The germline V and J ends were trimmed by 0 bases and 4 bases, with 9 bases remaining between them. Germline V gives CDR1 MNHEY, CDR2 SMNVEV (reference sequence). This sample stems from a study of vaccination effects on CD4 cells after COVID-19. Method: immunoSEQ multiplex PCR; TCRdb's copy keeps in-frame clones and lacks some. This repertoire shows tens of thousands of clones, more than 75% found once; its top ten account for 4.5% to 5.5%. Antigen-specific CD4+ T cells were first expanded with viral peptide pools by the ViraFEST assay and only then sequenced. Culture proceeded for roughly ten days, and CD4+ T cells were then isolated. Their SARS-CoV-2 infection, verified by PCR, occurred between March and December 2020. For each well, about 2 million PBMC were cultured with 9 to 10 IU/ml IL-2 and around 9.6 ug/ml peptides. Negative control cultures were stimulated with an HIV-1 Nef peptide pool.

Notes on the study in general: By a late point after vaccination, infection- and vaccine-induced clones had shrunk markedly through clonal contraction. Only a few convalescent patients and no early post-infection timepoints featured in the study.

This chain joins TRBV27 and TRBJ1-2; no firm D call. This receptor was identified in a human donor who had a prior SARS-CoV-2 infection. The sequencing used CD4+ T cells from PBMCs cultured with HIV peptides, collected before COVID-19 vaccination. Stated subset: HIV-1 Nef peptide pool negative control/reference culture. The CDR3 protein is CASSLSRSFYGYTF. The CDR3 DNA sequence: TGTGCCAGCAGTTTATCTCGCAGCTTCTATGGCTACACCTTC.